This T cell receptor beta chain was captured in a study of T cell repertoires in cytomegalovirus infection. Study summary: Matching HLA type and CMV infection were both indicated by public TCR beta signatures.

In this sample, this clonotype turned up many times. No antigen is known for it. The trim removed 1 base at V and 7 bases at J, leaving 10 bases unmatched. There are 17 residues in the CDR3. Per germline, CDR1 SGHVS and CDR2 FQNEAQ. TCRdb reanalysed the reads using MiXCR and keeps one entry per CDR3 protein. This table has 450,000 to 550,000 distinct CDR3 sequences, approximately 16% appearing once. The study's findings and limits: Identification of carriers of CMV plus the relevant HLA was performed using cumulative public TCR beta family frequency.

The sequencing sample was made of CD8+ T cells from PBMCs. This TCR came from a human donor in good health (CMV status not recorded). Some clones in this sample may be carry-over from other donors' samples. The V and J genes are TRBV7-8 and TRBJ2-7, with 13 nucleotides matching TRBD2. This CDR3 reads CASSLVQLAGGPYEQYF. CDR3 DNA sequence: TGTGCCAGCAGCTTAGTCCAACTAGCGGGAGGGCCTTATGAGCAGTACTTC.